The 10 T cell receptor beta chains listed next were all sequenced from one sample in a study of memory CD4+ T cells and cytomegalovirus serostatus. This table comes from immunoSEQ multiplex PCR, and its TCRdb copy is limited to in-frame clones, with some not included. This table holds about 56,000 clones, about 73% found once. Single viable CD3+CD4+CD8-CD45RO+ cells were sorted as the memory CD4+ T cells. Sequencing was carried out using memory CD4+ T cells from blood. The receptors derive from an adult in good health and CMV-seropositive.

The genes are TRBV27 and TRBJ2-1; 8 nucleotides agree with TRBD2. The CDR3 is 18 amino acids. V shed 5 bases, J shed 0 bases, and the junction held 12 bases outside the gene matches. The germline CDR1 and CDR2 sequences are MNHEY and SMNVEV (reference sequence). This CDR3 reads CASSPGLGGPSSYNEQFF. In DNA, the CDR3 is TGTGCCAGCAGTCCGGGACTAGGAGGCCCTAGCTCCTACAATGAGCAGTTCTTC.

The chain uses TRBV10-3 and TRBJ1-5; D is uncertain. The germline V and J ends were trimmed by 3 bases and 4 bases, with 7 bases remaining between them. The CDR3 contains 13 residues. Looked up from germline, CDR1 is ENHRY and CDR2 is SYGVKD. Here the CDR3 reads CAISESRNQPQHF. The CDR3 DNA is TGTGCCATCAGTGAAAGCAGAAATCAGCCCCAGCATTTT.

The CDR3, as DNA: TGTGCCAGCAGCTTGCTGGCAGGCAATCAGCCCCAGCATTTT. Translated: CASSLLAGNQPQHF. The genes are TRBV5-5 and TRBJ1-5; D is uncertain. CDR1 is SGHKS and CDR2 is YYEKEE in the germline V gene (reference sequence). V shed 1 base and J shed 2 bases, with 7 bases lying between them. This CDR3 is 14 amino acids long.

The chain links TRBV28 to TRBJ1-2; 7 bases fit TRBD1. The CDR3 contains 13 residues. In germline, CDR1 is MDHEN, CDR2 SYDVKM. With V trimmed by 4 bases and J by 14 bases, 13 bases remained unmatched. In nucleotides, the CDR3 is TGTGCCAGCAGTTCAAAACTCCGGGACAGTGCAACCTTC. As protein: CASSSKLRDSATF.

The CDR3 DNA follows: TGTGCCACCTTAGCGGGAAGGGGAGAGACCCAGTACTTC. Translating gives CATLAGRGETQYF. The rearrangement uses TRBV28 and TRBJ2-5, with 8 positions matching TRBD2. The V gene's germline CDR1 is MDHEN and CDR2 SYDVKM. V lost 10 bases and J lost 4; bases outside the gene matches: 8. CDR3 length equals 13 residues. The full variable domain, completed using reference TRBV28 and TRBJ2-5, is DVKVTQSSRYLVKRTGEKVFLECVQDMDHENMFWYRQDPGLGLRLIYFSYDVKMKEKGDIPEGYSVSREKKERFSLILESASTNQTSMYLCATLAGRGETQYFGPGTRLLVL.

The chain couples TRBV19 to TRBJ1-2; TRBD1 is a possible D gene (6 bases). CDR1 and CDR2 from the germline V gene are LNHDA and SQIVND (reference sequence). The length of the CDR3 is 15 residues. V was clipped by 5 bases and J by 5 bases, with 18 bases between them. CDR3 sequence: CASSGGMGTLYGYTF. CDR3 bases: TGTGCCAGTAGTGGGGGCATGGGGACCCTTTATGGCTACACCTTC. Full variable domain (missing parts from reference TRBV19 and TRBJ1-2): DGGITQSPKYLFRKEGQNVTLSCEQNLNHDAMYWYRQDPGQGLRLIYYSQIVNDFQKGDIAEGYSVSREKKESFPLTVTSAQKNPTAFYLCASSGGMGTLYGYTFGSGTRLTVV.

J is TRBJ2-3 and V is TRBV7-3, with D possibly called TRBD1 or TRBD2 (5 bases each). The CDR3 extends over 15 amino acids. Germline V CDR1 and CDR2: SGHTA, FQGTGA. V gave up 5 bases and J gave up 3 bases, with 15 bases separating them. The CDR3 DNA sequence: TGTGCCAGCAGCGGAGGAACATCAGGGACAGATACGCAGTATTTT. Its protein product is CASSGGTSGTDTQYF.

The rearrangement links TRBV11-2 to TRBJ1-5, with a weak D call TRBD1 (5 bases). The germline gives CDR1 SGHAT, CDR2 FQNNGV. This CDR3 comprises 13 residues. V was pared by 5 bases and J by 6 bases, with 11 bases between. This CDR3 is CASSRQFSQPQHF. The DNA of the CDR3 is TGTGCCAGCAGCCGACAGTTTAGTCAGCCCCAGCATTTT.

The rearrangement joins TRBV27 to TRBJ1-5, with D hard to call. Between the trimmed V and J ends, which lost 1 base and 0 bases, there was a span of 7 bases. In germline, CDR1 is MNHEY, CDR2 SMNVEV (reference sequence). This CDR3 is built from 15 residues. The CDR3 DNA reads TGTGCCAGCAGTTTATGGGGAGATAGCAATCAGCCCCAGCATTTT. It encodes CASSLWGDSNQPQHF.

The rearrangement joins TRBV2 to TRBJ2-4; no definite D call. The V and J ends lost 3 bases and 1 base respectively, with 4 bases between them. The CDR3 sequence is 13 residues long. Germline CDR1 is SNHLY and CDR2 is FYNNEI. The chain's CDR3 is CASSEGAKNIQYF. The CDR3 nucleotides read TGTGCCAGCAGTGAGGGGGCCAAAAACATTCAGTACTTC.